This passage covers 6 T cell receptor beta chains from one sample sequenced in a study of T cell responses to AZD1222 COVID-19 vaccine. Assay: immunoSEQ multiplex PCR; the TCRdb copy retains only in-frame clones and omits some. The sample lists tens of thousands of clones, over 85% occurring once. Source: peripheral blood, taken on day 0 of AZD1222 vaccination. These TCRs come from an adult in good health.

The chain recombines TRBV18 with TRBJ1-4; perhaps TRBD1 as D (5 bases). V shed 3 bases and J shed 8 bases, with 13 bases lying between them. Looked up from germline, CDR1 is KGHSH and CDR2 is LQKENI. CDR3 length: 14 residues. CDR3 protein: CASSPPGRREKLFF. The CDR3, as DNA: TGTGCCAGCTCACCCCCGGGACGGAGGGAAAAACTGTTTTTT.

V is TRBV24-1 and J is TRBJ2-1; D not resolved. Germline CDR1 and CDR2: KGHDR and SFDVKD. Trimming pared 1 base from V and 7 bases from J, leaving 4 bases between. The CDR3 totals 12 residues. The CDR3: CATSDLTNEQFF. In DNA form, the CDR3 reads TGTGCCACCAGTGATTTAACTAATGAGCAGTTCTTC.

The V gene is TRBV7-9, the J gene TRBJ1-2; D is ambiguous. Germline CDR1 is SEHNR and CDR2 is FQNEAQ (reference sequence). This CDR3 comprises 14 residues. V shed 1 base and J shed 6 bases, with 12 bases lying between them. CDR3 DNA: TGTGCCAGCAGCTTAGGAACCCCGCGCCATGGCTACACCTTC. Residues: CASSLGTPRHGYTF.

This chain connects TRBV18 to TRBJ1-4; 8 bases match TRBD1. Germline trimming cut 4 bases from V and 6 bases from J; bases unmatched to any gene: 7. This CDR3 comprises 15 residues. Germline V CDR1 and CDR2: KGHSH, LQKENI. Here the CDR3 DNA reads TGTGCCAGCTCACTGTTCCAGGGGGCCGATGAAAAACTGTTTTTT. Translation: CASSLFQGADEKLFF.

The chain uses TRBV5-8 and TRBJ1-6; 12 bases align to TRBD1. The CDR3 has 17 amino acids. Trimming removed 5 bases from V and 6 bases from J; junction bases left unmatched: 9. Germline assignment: CDR1 SGHTS and CDR2 YDEGEE. In DNA, the CDR3 is TGTGCCAGCAGTTCTGGCGGGACAGGGGGCGGTAATTCACCCCTCCACTTT. It translates to CASSSGGTGGGNSPLHF.

V usage is TRBV5-4 and J usage is TRBJ1-2; TRBD1 might be the D (6 bases). Germline CDR1 reads SGHNT; CDR2 reads YYREEE (reference sequence). This CDR3 spans 13 amino acids. Trimming left V 4 bases short and J 2 bases short, with 9 bases between. The CDR3 nucleotides read TGTGCCAGCAGCATGGACAGCAACTATGGCTACACCTTC. It translates to CASSMDSNYGYTF.